One and the same sample provided the 32 T cell receptor beta chains below, sequenced in a study of monozygotic twins with inflammatory bowel disease. After re-calling the 5' RACE reads, TCRdb lists one entry per CDR3 protein, DNA absent. The sample totals about 380,000 distinct CDR3 sequences. Material: blood. Source of these receptors: a human donor with ulcerative colitis or Crohn's disease, or a healthy co-twin of an affected twin (not recorded which).

This chain links TRBV12-3 or TRBV12-4 with TRBJ1-4. CDR3 length: 15 residues. The CDR3 sequence: CASSLNSATNEKLFF.

CDR3 loop: CASSRTGEGEQFF. V usage is TRBV6-1 and J usage is TRBJ2-1; TCRdb proposes TRBD1, but this gene call is untestable without DNA. The germline V gene encodes CDR1 MNHNS and CDR2 SASEGT. This CDR3 is 13 amino acids long.

The V and J genes are TRBV7-2 and TRBJ2-7. The CDR3 extends over 15 amino acids. Looked up from germline, CDR1 is SGHTA and CDR2 is FQGNSA. This chain's CDR3 is CASKIDTTLPYEQYF.

The chain is built from TRBV27 and TRBJ1-2; TCRdb picks TRBD1, but there is no DNA to check that call. The germline gives CDR1 MNHEY, CDR2 SMNVEV (reference sequence). The CDR3 sequence is 16 residues long. The CDR3: CASTQQGSRTHYGYTF.

The chain employs TRBV6-5 and TRBJ1-2; checking the TCRdb D call of TRBD1 is not possible without DNA. This CDR3 has 17 residues. Germline loops: CDR1 MNHEY, CDR2 SVGAGI. CDR3 protein: CASSYDPRTGDSYGYTF.

The CDR3 here is CASSLGQIYGYTF. This chain joins TRBV7-2 and TRBJ1-2; checking the TCRdb D call of TRBD1 is not possible without DNA. Germline V gene lookup returns CDR1 SGHTA and CDR2 FQGNSA. The CDR3 contains 13 residues.

The rearrangement joins TRBV10-3 to TRBJ2-7; TCRdb outputs TRBD1, but without DNA this stays unchecked. The CDR3 runs 14 residues. The germline gives CDR1 ENHRY, CDR2 SYGVKD. CDR3 residues: CAISPGTPFYEQYF.

The genes are TRBV4-3 and TRBJ2-1. Per germline, CDR1 LGHNA and CDR2 YSLEER. CDR3 length: 15 residues. The chain's CDR3 is CASSQEIGRPNEQFF.

The chain carries TRBV18 and TRBJ2-7; TCRdb calls TRBD1, which cannot be checked without DNA. This CDR3 contains 16 residues. Germline assignment: CDR1 KGHSH and CDR2 LQKENI. The CDR3 loop reads CASSPSVGQFAYEQYF.

This chain connects TRBV7-3 to TRBJ2-1. The CDR3 is 13 residues long. Germline CDR1 reads SGHTA; CDR2 reads FQGTGA. CDR3 residues: CASSVTEYNEQFF. The full variable domain, completed using reference TRBV7-3 and TRBJ2-1, is GAGVSQTPSNKVTEKGKYVELRCDPISGHTALYWYRQSLGQGPEFLIYFQGTGAADDSGLPNDRFFAVRPEGSVSTLKIQRTERGDSAVYLCASSVTEYNEQFFGPGTRLTVL.

V usage is TRBV11-2 and J usage is TRBJ2-1; TCRdb proposes TRBD2, but this gene call is untestable without DNA. In germline, CDR1 is SGHAT, CDR2 FQNNGV. CDR3 size: 20 residues. The CDR3 sequence: CASSPTELAGEPSFYNEQFF. The whole variable domain, remainder taken from reference TRBV11-2 and TRBJ2-1, is EAGVAQSPRYKIIEKRQSVAFWCNPISGHATLYWYQQILGQGPKLLIQFQNNGVVDDSQLPKDRFSAERLKGVDSTLKIQPAKLEDSAVYLCASSPTELAGEPSFYNEQFFGPGTRLTVL.

The chain is built from TRBV9 and TRBJ2-7; absent DNA, TCRdb's TRBD1 call cannot be checked. There are 15 residues in the CDR3. The V gene's germline CDR1 is SGDLS and CDR2 YYNGEE. CDR3 in amino acids: CASSPHVGAGVEQYF.

This chain links TRBV20-1 with TRBJ2-7. The CDR3 loop spans 15 amino acids. Germline values: CDR1 DFQATT, CDR2 SNEGSKA (reference sequence). CDR3 region: CSARDPAERTYEQYF.

The rearrangement links TRBV7-2 to TRBJ1-6; the TCRdb call, TRBD1, lacks DNA for checking. Germline CDR1 reads SGHTA; CDR2 reads FQGNSA. The CDR3 spans 15 residues. The CDR3 loop is CASSLENRVNSPLHF.

This sequence joins TRBV20-1 and TRBJ1-1. The CDR3 length is 15 residues. The germline CDR1 and CDR2 sequences are DFQATT and SNEGSKA (reference sequence). The CDR3 is CSARRGRLEGAEAFF.

The rearrangement uses TRBV5-1 and TRBJ2-1; TCRdb lists TRBD2, though no DNA is available to test this call. The CDR3 loop spans 15 amino acids. The V gene's germline CDR1 is SGHRS and CDR2 YFSETQ. The chain's CDR3 is CASSSGTSGYNEQFF.

The chain joins TRBV14 to TRBJ2-4; absent DNA, TCRdb's TRBD1 call cannot be checked. The CDR3 runs to 15 residues. Germline V gene sequence: CDR1 SGHDN, CDR2 FVKESK. CDR3 residues: CASSQYGAGENIQYF.

V is TRBV7-2 and J is TRBJ2-3. The CDR3 is made up of 14 amino acids. Germline values: CDR1 SGHTA, CDR2 FQGNSA. The CDR3 loop reads CASSLMRRTDTQYF.

The chain combines TRBV29-1 with TRBJ2-7; TCRdb gives TRBD2 as the D gene, but with no DNA this cannot be confirmed. Germline values: CDR1 SQVTM, CDR2 ANQGSEA. The CDR3 is 11 residues long. The CDR3 sequence: CSVLGRDEQYF.

V is TRBV7-9 and J is TRBJ2-2. Germline CDR1 is SEHNR and CDR2 is FQNEAQ (reference sequence). The CDR3 is 16 amino acids. CDR3 in amino acids: CASRVDNGVDTGELFF.

This rearrangement joins TRBV5-4 to TRBJ2-1; the D gene TCRdb calls, TRBD1, cannot be checked with no DNA. The germline V gene encodes CDR1 SGHNT and CDR2 YYREEE (reference sequence). The CDR3 consists of 14 residues. This CDR3 reads CASSFASGVDEQFF.

V usage is TRBV3-1 and J usage is TRBJ2-3. The CDR3 sequence is 14 residues long. Germline V gene data show CDR1 as LGHDT and CDR2 as YNNKEL (reference sequence). The CDR3 sequence is CASSQRVSTDTQYF.

The genes are TRBV5-6 and TRBJ2-1; without DNA, the TCRdb call of TRBD1 cannot be checked. In germline, CDR1 is SGHDT, CDR2 YYEEEE. CDR3 length equals 14 residues. CDR3 sequence: CASSLTGQRAGGLF.

V gene TRBV18 combines with J gene TRBJ2-6; TCRdb calls TRBD1, which cannot be checked without DNA. The CDR3 is 18 residues long. CDR1 is KGHSH, CDR2 LQKENI, per germline. The CDR3 loop reads CASSPRDRGSTGANVLTF.

The chain combines TRBV6-5 with TRBJ2-2; the TCRdb D gene call, TRBD1, has no DNA to confirm it. The CDR3 runs to 13 residues. The germline V gene has CDR1 MNHEY and CDR2 SVGAGI. CDR3 residues: CASSYKGNGELFF.

The chain couples TRBV6-1 to TRBJ1-2; TCRdb's assignment of TRBD1 cannot be checked, as there is no DNA. This CDR3 is 15 amino acids long. In germline, CDR1 is MNHNS, CDR2 SASEGT. CDR3 protein: CASTLTGGAGYGYTF.

V usage is TRBV12-3 or TRBV12-4 and J usage is TRBJ2-3; checking the TCRdb D call of TRBD1 is not possible without DNA. CDR3 length: 15 residues. CDR3 residues: CASSPGSWSPDTQYF.

This chain connects TRBV12-3 or TRBV12-4 to TRBJ2-3; TCRdb calls TRBD1, which cannot be checked without DNA. The CDR3 runs to 15 residues. CDR3: CASSLGVSSTDTQYF.

CDR3 loop: CASWTGVSGNTIYF. The rearrangement links TRBV12-3 or TRBV12-4 to TRBJ1-3; there is no DNA to check the TCRdb D call of TRBD1. This CDR3 comprises 14 residues.

This CDR3 reads CASGPGNTIYF. The V gene is TRBV4-3, the J gene TRBJ1-3. The CDR3 is 11 amino acids. In germline, CDR1 is LGHNA, CDR2 YSLEER.

The chain is built from TRBV6-5 and TRBJ2-1. Germline values: CDR1 MNHEY, CDR2 SVGAGI. This CDR3 has 13 residues. CDR3 in amino acids: CASSSSRYNEQFF.

The chain carries TRBV19 and TRBJ1-4. Per the germline V gene, CDR1 is LNHDA and CDR2 is SQIVND (reference sequence). The length of the CDR3 is 14 residues. The CDR3 loop is CASRKDATNEKLFF.